These T cell receptor beta chains were read from a single sample in a study of cytomegalovirus exposure and HLA in healthy donors. The method was immunoSEQ multiplex PCR; TCRdb's version includes in-frame clones alone and lacks a portion of them. The sample lists about 240,000 clones; around 85% were seen once. Sequenced sample: PBMCs. The receptors here all came from a woman in her twenties or thirties in good health and CMV-seropositive. Each CDR3 is given with its conserved first and last residue. Fields, in order: clone size, D gene, J gene, V gene, CDR3 DNA, CDR3 protein. The D gene is left open where the match is weak. Rows give clone size only sometimes, using once, few, many, or a class for an expanded clone.

>.|.|TRBJ1-3|TRBV5-4
TGTGCCAGCAGCTCAGTCGACTCAACGGGAAACACCATATATTTT
CASSSVDSTGNTIYF
>.|.|TRBJ1-2|TRBV14
TGTGCCAGCAGCCAAGACCTGGACAGCTCCTATGGCTACACCTTC
CASSQDLDSSYGYTF
>.|TRBD2|TRBJ2-3|TRBV19
TGTGCCAGTAGTATAGGACTAGCGGGAGGTTCTGATACGCAGTATTTT
CASSIGLAGGSDTQYF
>.|.|TRBJ1-1|TRBV7-9
TGTGCCAGCAGCACCCAGGCAGGTGGGGTACAGGATGAAGCTTTCTTT
CASSTQAGGVQDEAFF
>.|.|TRBJ2-1|TRBV9
TGTGCCAGCAGCGTCGGCTTGTGGGGGAGGTCCTACAATGAGCAGTTCTTC
CASSVGLWGRSYNEQFF
>.|TRBD1|TRBJ2-1|TRBV12-5
TGTGCTAGTGGGCTCACGGGACAGACCAATGAGCAGTTCTTC
CASGLTGQTNEQFF
>.|.|TRBJ1-5|TRBV18
TGTGCCAGCTCACGGGACGGAGGGGATCAGCCCCAGCATTTT
CASSRDGGDQPQHF
>.|.|TRBJ2-7|TRBV6-1
TGTGCCAGCAGTGGGGAGACCTTGAACGTAGGATACGAGCAGTACTTC
CASSGETLNVGYEQYF
>.|TRBD1|TRBJ2-7|TRBV7-2
TGTGCCAGCAGCTTAAACAGGGGAAAAGAGCAGTACTTC
CASSLNRGKEQYF
>.|.|TRBJ1-1|TRBV10-3
TGTGCCATCAACGGAGCGGAGAACACTGAAGCTTTCTTT
CAINGAENTEAFF
>many|.|TRBJ1-3|TRBV9
TGTGCCAGCAGCCTGGGAGTGGGGACATCTGGAAACACCATATATTTT
CASSLGVGTSGNTIYF
>.|TRBD1|TRBJ1-1|TRBV5-1
TGCGCCAGCAGCTCAACGGGACAGGGGCCCACTGAAGCTTTCTTT
CASSSTGQGPTEAFF
>.|.|TRBJ1-2|TRBV28
TGTGCCAGCAGTTTGCTCACAAGAGGCTACACCTTC
CASSLLTRGYTF
>.|TRBD1|TRBJ2-5|TRBV4-2
TGTGCCAGCAGCCAAGAAAGCACAGGGGGCCGTGAGACCCAGTACTTC
CASSQESTGGRETQYF
>.|.|TRBJ1-5|TRBV9
TGTGCCAGCAGCGTAGCTGAAGGGGAGGCCCAGCATTTT
CASSVAEGEAQHF
>.|.|TRBJ1-2|TRBV4-1
TGCGCCAGCAGCCAAGGTGTCTCGAGTGGCTACACCTTC
CASSQGVSSGYTF
>.|TRBD2|TRBJ2-3|TRBV28
TGTGCCAGCAGCGTCACTAGCGGGAGGGCCGTAACAGATACGCAGTATTTT
CASSVTSGRAVTDTQYF
>.|.|TRBJ2-5|TRBV6-5
TGTGCCAGCAGCTACCTTAGTGCCCGCGAGACCCAGTACTTC
CASSYLSARETQYF
>.|TRBD2|TRBJ2-1|TRBV19
TGTGCCAGTAGTATGGTAGGGACTAGCGGGATTCCGGGCAATGAGCAGTTCTTC
CASSMVGTSGIPGNEQFF
>.|.|TRBJ2-7|TRBV19
TGTGCCAGTAGTATCCGGGACTTTCCCTACGAGCAGTACTTC
CASSIRDFPYEQYF
>.|TRBD1|TRBJ1-2|TRBV5-4
TGTGCCAGCAGCTCTTCCTTTCGGGACAGGGTAAACTATGGCTACACCTTC
CASSSSFRDRVNYGYTF
>.|.|TRBJ2-2|TRBV5-1
TGCGCCAGCTCCCCCCTCGGGAACACCGGGGAGCTGTTTTTT
CASSPLGNTGELFF
>.|TRBD2|TRBJ2-5|TRBV5-1
TGCGCCAGCAGCTCGACTAGCGGCGAGACCCAGTACTTC
CASSSTSGETQYF
>.|.|TRBJ2-7|TRBV21-1
TGTGCCAGCAGCAACCCCAGAGGGGGCCCGGGAACCTACGAGCAGTACTTC
CASSNPRGGPGTYEQYF
>few|.|TRBJ2-7|TRBV5-1
TGCGCCAGCAGCGGCAGCTCCTACGAGCAGTACTTC
CASSGSSYEQYF
>many|.|TRBJ2-7|TRBV28
TGTGCCAGCGGGCGCCAAGCCTACGAGCAGTACTTC
CASGRQAYEQYF
>.|TRBD1|TRBJ2-2|TRBV27
TGTGCCAGCAGTTTAACAACAGGGGGCACCGGGGAGCTGTTTTTT
CASSLTTGGTGELFF